This entry lists 30 T cell receptor beta chains sequenced from one sample in a study of neurological immune-mediated disorders. MiXCR, run by TCRdb on the 5' RACE reads, gives a single entry per CDR3 protein. Here the sample spans approximately 48,000 distinct CDR3 sequences, about a tenth being singletons. The specimen sequenced was PBMCs. The source of these receptors is a man aged 70-80 years with HTLV-1-associated myelopathy (HAM/TSP).

This clonotype was counted ten times or more. The gene calls are TRBV2 and TRBJ2-3, with D perhaps TRBD1 or TRBD2 (6 bases each). This CDR3 has 13 amino acids. Germline V gene sequence: CDR1 SNHLY, CDR2 FYNNEI. The ends were cut back, 7 bases at V and 2 bases at J, with 10 bases in the middle. The CDR3 spells CASKGGHTDTQYF. The CDR3 DNA reads as TGTGCCAGCAAGGGGGGACACACAGATACGCAGTATTTT.

This clonotype was seen at least ten times. A much bigger clone sits one base away, suggesting this may be a read error. CDR3 loop: CASSPTTAGELFF. CDR3 DNA sequence: TGTGCCAGCAGTCCAACCACAGCCGGGGAGCTGTTTTTT. The rearrangement uses TRBV27 and TRBJ2-2; no firm D call. The CDR3 totals 13 residues. The ends were cut back, 5 bases at V and 6 bases at J, with 10 bases in the middle. Germline-derived CDR1 and CDR2 are MNHEY and SMNVEV (reference sequence).

There are many counts of this clonotype. This chain connects TRBV20-1 to TRBJ2-1; D assignment may be TRBD1 or TRBD2 (5 bases each). The CDR3 spans 15 residues. V was trimmed by 5 bases and J by 8 bases, leaving 22 bases between them. Looked up from germline, CDR1 is DFQATT and CDR2 is SNEGSKA (reference sequence). CDR3 region: CSAPRTGPVGDEQFF. For the CDR3, the DNA is TGCAGTGCTCCCCGGACCGGACCAGTGGGGGATGAGCAGTTCTTC.

This clonotype counts as large (0.1 to 1%). CDR3 in amino acids: CASKVEAGNSPLHF. The CDR3 coding sequence is TGCGCCAGCAAGGTAGAGGCTGGTAATTCACCCCTCCACTTT. The rearrangement joins TRBV5-1 to TRBJ1-6; D is unresolved. The germline V gene encodes CDR1 SGHRS and CDR2 YFSETQ. Trimming removed 6 bases at V and 6 bases at J, with 13 bases between. The CDR3 length is 14 residues.

This rearrangement joins TRBV5-5 to TRBJ2-1; D uncertain. Deletions cut 4 bases from V and 6 bases from J, with 20 bases between. The germline V gene encodes CDR1 SGHKS and CDR2 YYEKEE (reference sequence). The CDR3 extends over 16 amino acids. The CDR3 reads CASSQPTGPKGNEQFF. The DNA for the CDR3 is TGTGCCAGCAGCCAACCAACGGGCCCCAAGGGCAATGAGCAGTTCTTC.

This clonotype was seen ten or more times. The chain is built from TRBV12-3 or TRBV12-4 and TRBJ2-7, with 12 bases that match TRBD2. V trimming: 2 bases; J trimming: 2 bases; junction bases outside the gene matches: 1. The CDR3 sequence is 15 residues long. The CDR3 region is CASSLWTSGTYEQYF. The CDR3 coding sequence is TGTGCCAGCAGTTTATGGACTAGCGGGACCTACGAGCAGTACTTC.

This clonotype was seen ten or more times. The chain is built from TRBV20-1 and TRBJ2-7, with a tentative D call TRBD2 (6 bases). The CDR3 length is 15 residues. V was cut by 3 bases and J by 0 bases, with 15 bases left in between. In germline, CDR1 is DFQATT, CDR2 SNEGSKA (reference sequence). CDR3 DNA sequence: TGCAGTGCTAGGGAAGCGGGTATCCCCTCCTACGAGCAGTACTTC. Translated, it gives CSAREAGIPSYEQYF.

This clonotype was detected many times. The CDR3 loop reads CASTSTGAETQYF. DNA for the CDR3: TGTGCCAGCACATCGACAGGCGCCGAGACCCAGTACTTC. The rearrangement uses TRBV2 and TRBJ2-5; TRBD1 is a possible D gene (6 bases). The CDR3 has 13 amino acids. The germline gives CDR1 SNHLY, CDR2 FYNNEI. The V gene lost 7 bases and the J gene lost 5 bases, with 14 bases spanning the gap.

This clonotype showed up many times. This chain links TRBV6-2 or TRBV6-3 with TRBJ2-1; D remains unclear. V gave up 2 bases and J gave up 4 bases, with 9 bases separating them. The germline gives CDR1 MNHEY, CDR2 SVGEGT. There are 14 residues in the CDR3. The CDR3 here is CASSYTQSYNEQFF. The CDR3 DNA is TGTGCCAGCAGTTACACCCAGAGTTACAATGAGCAGTTCTTC.

In this sample, this clonotype turned up many times. J is TRBJ2-7 and V is TRBV5-1; the D call may be TRBD1 or TRBD2 (5 bases each). The V end lost 0 bases, the J end lost 7 bases, and 11 bases lay between the germline ends. The CDR3 length is 13 residues. Germline loops: CDR1 SGHRS, CDR2 YFSETQ. CDR3 in amino acids: CASSLGDHREQYF. The CDR3 DNA is TGCGCCAGCAGCTTGGGGGACCATCGGGAGCAGTACTTC.

This clonotype has a count of ten or more. The chain joins TRBV20-1 to TRBJ2-1; TRBD2 is a possible D gene (6 bases). Germline V gene sequence: CDR1 DFQATT, CDR2 SNEGSKA (reference sequence). V was shortened by 0 bases and J by 7 bases, with 10 bases between the two germline ends. This CDR3 has 13 residues. This CDR3 reads CSARDPTRNEQFF. The CDR3 DNA follows: TGCAGTGCTAGAGACCCGACTAGAAATGAGCAGTTCTTC.

This clonotype was counted at least ten times. CDR3 residues: CSARGPTGANVLTF. The DNA of the CDR3 is TGCAGTGCTAGAGGGCCCACTGGGGCCAACGTCCTGACTTTC. The genes are TRBV20-1 and TRBJ2-6; no clear D. Germline V CDR1 and CDR2: DFQATT, SNEGSKA (reference sequence). The ends were cut back, 1 base at V and 2 bases at J, with 6 bases in the middle. The CDR3 consists of 14 residues.

This clonotype was detected ten times or more. V is TRBV5-1 and J is TRBJ2-3, with D hard to call. V lost 9 bases and J 0 bases, leaving 17 bases between the germline ends. Germline V gene sequence: CDR1 SGHRS, CDR2 YFSETQ. This CDR3 has 15 amino acids. The CDR3 sequence is CAILFRKPSTDTQYF. The DNA for the CDR3 is TGCGCCATCCTTTTCAGGAAACCTAGCACAGATACGCAGTATTTT.

This clonotype was observed at least ten times. The V gene is TRBV10-3, the J gene TRBJ2-1; TRBD2 matches 11 bases. With V trimmed by 5 bases and J by 4 bases, 7 bases remained unmatched. CDR3 length: 16 residues. Looked up from germline, CDR1 is ENHRY and CDR2 is SYGVKD. This CDR3 reads CAISPTIAGGYNEQFF. The CDR3 nucleotides are TGTGCCATCAGTCCCACAATAGCGGGAGGGTACAATGAGCAGTTCTTC.

This clonotype was seen many times. The chain couples TRBV6-5 to TRBJ2-2; 11 bases agree with TRBD2. Per the germline V gene, CDR1 is MNHEY and CDR2 is SVGAGI. The CDR3 is 17 amino acids. The J segment lost 4 bases and the V segment lost 0 bases, leaving 4 bases of the junction unmatched. CDR3 region: CASSYSMTSGITGELFF. CDR3 bases: TGTGCCAGCAGTTACTCCATGACTAGCGGGATCACCGGGGAGCTGTTTTTT.

A few counts support this clonotype. The chain combines TRBV25-1 with TRBJ1-2, with D uncertain. The CDR3 is made up of 13 amino acids. V shed 3 bases and J shed 5 bases, with 10 bases lying between them. Germline V CDR1 and CDR2: MGHDK, SYGVNS. CDR3 sequence reads: CASSEIGYYGYTF. The CDR3 nucleotides are TGTGCCAGCAGTGAGATCGGCTATTATGGCTACACCTTC.

This clonotype was seen ten or more times. The chain recombines TRBV7-9 with TRBJ2-5, with D unresolved. Trimming removed 5 bases from V and 7 bases from J, with 11 bases in between. The CDR3 sequence is 12 residues long. The germline CDR1 and CDR2 sequences are SEHNR and FQNEAQ (reference sequence). Here the CDR3 DNA reads TGTGCCAGCAGCGTATCCCGAGGGACCCAGTACTTC. It specifies CASSVSRGTQYF.

This clonotype has at least ten counts. This rearrangement joins TRBV29-1 to TRBJ2-7, with 9 bases matching TRBD2. Germline CDR1 and CDR2: SQVTM and ANQGSEA. V lost 4 bases and J lost 5; bases outside the gene matches: 12. CDR3 length equals 15 residues. Here the CDR3 reads CSVGLLAGNLNEQYF. CDR3 coding DNA: TGCAGCGTTGGGTTGCTAGCGGGAAATTTGAACGAGCAGTACTTC.

This clonotype was seen more than once but under ten times. This rearrangement joins TRBV19 to TRBJ2-2; tentatively, D is TRBD2 (6 bases). The CDR3 sequence is 17 residues long. Deletions cut 9 bases from V and 4 bases from J, with 24 bases between. Germline V CDR1 and CDR2: LNHDA, SQIVND (reference sequence). The CDR3 region has the DNA TGTGCCAGAAGAGGAGTATTCTACGGGACTCTCACCGGGGAGCTGTTTTTT. Protein: CARRGVFYGTLTGELFF.

This clonotype was seen ten or more times. The rearrangement links TRBV28 to TRBJ2-5; tentatively, D is TRBD1 (5 bases). Deletions cut 2 bases from V and 2 bases from J, with 15 bases between. The length of the CDR3 is 16 residues. Germline values: CDR1 MDHEN, CDR2 SYDVKM. DNA of the CDR3: TGTGCCAGCAGTTTACGAGAAGGGGCCCTTCAAGAGACCCAGTACTTC. Translation gives CASSLREGALQETQYF.

This clonotype has at least ten counts. The chain employs TRBV6-1 and TRBJ2-7; 8 bases align to TRBD1. The CDR3 runs to 14 residues. Losses at the gene ends were 6 bases for V and 6 bases for J; bases not matched to a gene: 10. The V gene's germline CDR1 is MNHNS and CDR2 SASEGT. The CDR3 region is CASSVRATGGEQYF. Here the CDR3 DNA reads TGTGCCAGCAGCGTCCGGGCCACAGGGGGCGAGCAGTACTTC.

At least ten counts were recorded for this clonotype. The V call is TRBV7-8, the J call TRBJ2-3; D is unresolved. The germline gives CDR1 SGHVS, CDR2 FQNEAQ. The CDR3 spans 15 residues. The V gene lost 5 bases and the J gene lost 1 base, with 13 bases spanning the gap. CDR3 in DNA: TGTGCCAGCAGCCCGCGTGGCAGACGCACAGATACGCAGTATTTT. Residues: CASSPRGRRTDTQYF.

Many counts were recorded for this clonotype. The chain has TRBV5-6 and TRBJ2-1; D call uncertain. The V end lost 0 bases, the J end lost 4 bases, and 8 bases lay between the germline ends. This CDR3 is built from 14 residues. Germline assignment: CDR1 SGHDT and CDR2 YYEEEE. The CDR3 coding sequence is TGTGCCAGCAGCTTGGTGGTACGGTACAATGAGCAGTTCTTC. Translating it yields CASSLVVRYNEQFF.

Ten or more counts support this clonotype. V is TRBV7-3 and J is TRBJ2-1, with D possibly being TRBD2 (5 bases). CDR1 and CDR2 (germline): SGHTA, FQGTGA. This CDR3 contains 15 residues. V was shortened by 2 bases and J by 5 bases, with 13 bases between the two germline ends. CDR3 sequence (DNA): TGTGCCAGCAGCTTATATCGGGGTGGCGACAATGAGCAGTTCTTC. Protein product: CASSLYRGGDNEQFF.

This clonotype was detected ten times or more. This chain joins TRBV5-6 and TRBJ2-7, with 7 bases aligning to TRBD1. The CDR3 runs 15 residues. The germline gives CDR1 SGHDT, CDR2 YYEEEE. V lost 2 bases and J lost 6; bases outside the gene matches: 11. The CDR3 loop is CASSLGQARSAEQYF. Written as DNA, the CDR3 is TGTGCCAGCAGCTTAGGACAGGCTCGGTCAGCCGAGCAGTACTTC.

In this sample, this clonotype turned up many times. This rearrangement joins TRBV7-9 to TRBJ1-1; no clear D gene. Germline V gives CDR1 SEHNR, CDR2 FQNEAQ (reference sequence). The ends were cut back, 8 bases at V and 8 bases at J, with 3 bases in the middle. This CDR3 comprises 8 residues. The CDR3 coding sequence is TGTGCCAGCCCGGAAGCTTTCTTT. Its protein is CASPEAFF.

This clonotype appeared many times. J is TRBJ2-1 and V is TRBV20-1, with D possibly being TRBD1 or TRBD2 (7 bases each). The V and J ends lost 5 bases and 4 bases respectively, with 18 bases between them. This CDR3 has 15 residues. Looked up from germline, CDR1 is DFQATT and CDR2 is SNEGSKA (reference sequence). CDR3 DNA: TGCAGTGCTCGCAGGGGGGGGGGCCTATACAATGAGCAGTTCTTC. This codes for CSARRGGGLYNEQFF.

This clonotype was counted many times. Here the CDR3 DNA reads TGTGCCAGCAGCCGCGGGACGAGGGAAAAACTGTTTTTT. This translates into CASSRGTREKLFF. The V gene is TRBV12-3 or TRBV12-4, the J gene TRBJ1-4, with D perhaps TRBD1 (5 bases). V lost 6 bases to trimming and J lost 8 bases, with 13 bases between them. The CDR3 totals 13 residues.

This clonotype was detected ten times or more. V and J are TRBV7-2 and TRBJ2-1; no clear D. This CDR3 contains 12 residues. Germline V gene lookup returns CDR1 SGHTA and CDR2 FQGNSA. Trimming removed 4 bases at V and 7 bases at J, with 8 bases between. The CDR3 region is CASSSSKNEQFF. The CDR3, as DNA: TGTGCCAGCAGCTCAAGTAAGAATGAGCAGTTCTTC. The full variable domain, rest sourced from reference TRBV7-2 and TRBJ2-1, is GAGVSQSPSNKVTEKGKDVELRCDPISGHTALYWYRQSLGQGLEFLIYFQGNSAPDKSGLPSDRFSAERTGGSVSTLTIQRTQQEDSAVYLCASSSSKNEQFFGPGTRLTVL.

At least ten counts were recorded for this clonotype. This sequence joins TRBV28 and TRBJ1-5; D is unresolved. This CDR3 spans 13 amino acids. With 5 bases removed from V and 7 bases from J, the gap between germline ends came to 12 bases. Germline CDR1 reads MDHEN; CDR2 reads SYDVKM. The CDR3 protein is CASSTRLVQPQHF. CDR3 DNA sequence: TGTGCCAGCAGTACTCGGTTGGTCCAGCCCCAGCATTTT.